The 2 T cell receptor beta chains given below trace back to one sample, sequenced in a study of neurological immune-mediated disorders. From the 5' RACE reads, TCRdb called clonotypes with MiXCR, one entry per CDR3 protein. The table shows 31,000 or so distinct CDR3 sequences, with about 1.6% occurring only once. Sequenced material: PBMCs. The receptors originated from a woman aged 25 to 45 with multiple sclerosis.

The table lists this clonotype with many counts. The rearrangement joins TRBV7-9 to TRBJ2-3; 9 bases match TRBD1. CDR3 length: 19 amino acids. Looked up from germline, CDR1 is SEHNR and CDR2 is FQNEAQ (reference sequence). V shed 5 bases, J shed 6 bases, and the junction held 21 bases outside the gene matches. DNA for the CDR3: TGTGCCAGCAGCAGAACCCGGGACAGGGCGGTAGGACTCGTGGATACGCAGTATTTT. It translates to CASSRTRDRAVGLVDTQYF.

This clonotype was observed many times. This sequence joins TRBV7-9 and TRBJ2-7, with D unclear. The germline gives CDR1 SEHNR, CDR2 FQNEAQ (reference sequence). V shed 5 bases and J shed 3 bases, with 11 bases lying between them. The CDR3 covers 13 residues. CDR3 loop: CASSLTEDYEQYF. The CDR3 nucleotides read TGTGCCAGCAGCCTCACAGAAGACTACGAGCAGTACTTC. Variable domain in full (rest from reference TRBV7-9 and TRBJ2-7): DTGVSQNPRHKITKRGQNVTFRCDPISEHNRLYWYRQTLGQGPEFLTYFQNEAQLEKSRLLSDRFSAERPKGSFSTLEIQRTEQGDSAMYLCASSLTEDYEQYFGPGTRLTVT.